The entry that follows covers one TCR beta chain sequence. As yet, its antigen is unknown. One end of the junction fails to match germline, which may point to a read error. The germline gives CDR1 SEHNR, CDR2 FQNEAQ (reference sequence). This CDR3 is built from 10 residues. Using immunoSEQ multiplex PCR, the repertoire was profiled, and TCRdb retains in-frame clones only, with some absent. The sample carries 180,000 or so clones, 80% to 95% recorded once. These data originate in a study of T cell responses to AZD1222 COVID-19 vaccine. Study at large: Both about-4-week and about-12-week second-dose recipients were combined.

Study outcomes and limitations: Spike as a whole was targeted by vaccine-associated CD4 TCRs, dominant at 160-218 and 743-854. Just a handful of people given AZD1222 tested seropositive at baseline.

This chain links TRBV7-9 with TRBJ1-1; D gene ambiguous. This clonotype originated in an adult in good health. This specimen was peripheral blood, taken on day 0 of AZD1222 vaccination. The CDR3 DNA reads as TGTGCCAGCAGCTTAGGTTTAGCCCATTTT. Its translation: CASSLGLAHF.